The clone carrying this T cell receptor beta chain appeared a few times. Its antigen is unknown. Treatment defined: 10-day PBMC culture with coronavirus spike peptide pools or control peptides (ViraFEST assay). The data were taken from a study of vaccination and CD4 T cells after COVID-19. Across the study: Overlapping spike peptides of SARS-CoV-2, HCoV-NL63, HCoV-OC43 and HCoV-229E stimulated the cells.

Whole-study results and caveats: Among those convalescent, a median about 90% of reactive clones emerged solely post-vaccination.

Trimming removed 0 bases from V and 4 bases from J; junction bases left unmatched: 13. The CDR3 runs 18 residues. CDR1 is LNHNV, CDR2 YYDKDF, per germline (reference sequence). Cultured CD4+ T-cell DNA underwent Oncomine TCR Beta short-read sequencing. The template was genomic DNA from cultured CD4+ T cells. TCRdb re-analysed the PCR reads in MiXCR, keeping a single row per CDR3 protein. Found here are 12,000 to 15,000 distinct CDR3 sequences, 52% of them singletons; the top ten hold roughly 7.8%. This TCR was sampled from a human donor who had recovered from COVID-19. V is TRBV15 and J is TRBJ1-1, with 8 nucleotides matching TRBD1. The source material was CD4+ T cells from blood, cultured in vitro. The CDR3 loop is CATSRDIFGTGGTTEAFF. CDR3 in DNA: TGTGCCACCAGCAGAGATATTTTTGGGACAGGAGGTACCACTGAAGCTTTCTTT.